Given below is one TCR beta chain in context. The sample is drawn from a study of cytomegalovirus exposure and HLA in healthy donors. Primers for the PCR totalled 60 Vbeta and 13 Jbeta. This table comes from immunoSEQ multiplex PCR, and its TCRdb copy is limited to in-frame clones, with some not included. In the table there are more than 95,000 clones, roughly three quarters of which are singletons. This CDR3 has 15 residues. Germline values: CDR1 KGHSH, CDR2 LQKENI. V shed 6 bases and J 7 bases; nucleotides not matched to a gene: 12. Sample: PBMCs. This clonotype was sampled from a woman aged 18-30 years in good health and CMV-seronegative. The chain couples TRBV18 to TRBJ1-5, with TRBD1 identical over 7 bases. DNA for the CDR3: TGTGCCAGCTCCCGACGGGACAGTGTGAACCAGCCCCAGCATTTT. This codes for CASSRRDSVNQPQHF. Variable domain in full (rest from reference TRBV18 and TRBJ1-5): NAGVMQNPRHLVRRRGQEARLRCSPMKGHSHVYWYRQLPEEGLKFMVYLQKENIIDESGMPKERFSAEFPKEGPSILRIQQVVRGDSAAYFCASSRRDSVNQPQHFGDGTRLSIL.